One and the same sample provided the 8 T cell receptor beta chains below, sequenced in a study of identical twins. TCRdb recomputed calls from the 5' RACE reads with MiXCR, one row per CDR3 protein. This sample carries just under 550,000 distinct CDR3 sequences, roughly 15% of them seen once, and the ten largest clones take less than 0.5%. This sample was shared with a second study, whose subject was yellow fever vaccine responses in identical twins.

Sequencing used CD4+ T cells sorted from blood. The receptors shown here come from a woman aged 18-29 years in good health.

Only a few counts were recorded for this clonotype. The gene calls are TRBV20-1 and TRBJ1-5, with D perhaps TRBD1 (5 bases). This CDR3 is 13 amino acids long. V was shortened by 7 bases and J by 2 bases, with 12 bases between the two germline ends. Germline CDR1 reads DFQATT; CDR2 reads SNEGSKA (reference sequence). CDR3 protein: CSGGGGGNQPQHF. In DNA form, the CDR3 reads TGCAGTGGTGGTGGAGGGGGCAATCAGCCCCAGCATTTT.

This clonotype came up a few times. This chain joins TRBV24-1 and TRBJ2-5; perhaps TRBD2 as D (5 bases). Germline CDR1 is KGHDR and CDR2 is SFDVKD. The CDR3 consists of 14 residues. Deletions cut 5 bases from V and 5 bases from J, with 14 bases between. CDR3 sequence reads: CATSAARAWETQYF. Here the CDR3 DNA reads TGTGCCACCAGTGCCGCGAGGGCATGGGAGACCCAGTACTTC.

This clonotype was found a few times. The chain uses TRBV5-1 and TRBJ2-3; possibly TRBD1 or TRBD2 for D (5 bases each). The CDR3 sequence is 14 residues long. V was shortened by 3 bases and J by 3 bases, with 11 bases between the two germline ends. The germline gives CDR1 SGHRS, CDR2 YFSETQ. The CDR3 sequence is CASSWGPETDTQYF. The CDR3 DNA reads as TGCGCCAGCAGCTGGGGACCGGAGACAGATACGCAGTATTTT.

V and J are TRBV15 and TRBJ2-3, with D perhaps matching TRBD2 (7 bases). Germline V gene data show CDR1 as LNHNV and CDR2 as YYDKDF (reference sequence). The CDR3 length is 15 residues. V lost 0 bases, J lost 5 bases, and 12 bases lay in between. The CDR3 DNA reads TGTGCCACCAGCAGAGATGCGGGGGCGGGAGATACGCAGTATTTT. Its translation is CATSRDAGAGDTQYF. Supplemented by reference TRBV15 and TRBJ2-3, the full variable domain reads DAMVIQNPRYQVTQFGKPVTLSCSQTLNHNVMYWYQQKSSQAPKLLFHYYDKDFNNEADTPDNFQSRRPNTSFCFLDIRSPGLGDTAMYLCATSRDAGAGDTQYFGPGTRLTVL.

This clonotype was seen more than once but under ten times. This chain uses TRBV10-3 with TRBJ2-1; D may be TRBD1 or TRBD2 (7 bases each). V lost 7 bases, J lost 8 bases, and 12 bases lay in between. CDR1 is ENHRY, CDR2 SYGVKD, per germline. This CDR3 comprises 12 residues. The CDR3 protein is CAIKAGGDEQFF. CDR3 DNA sequence: TGTGCCATCAAAGCAGGGGGGGATGAGCAGTTCTTC.

The chain recombines TRBV3-1 with TRBJ2-7; D uncertain. CDR1 and CDR2 (germline): LGHDT, YNNKEL (reference sequence). V was pared by 3 bases and J by 1 base, with 19 bases between. The CDR3 has 17 residues. The CDR3 protein is CASSHHGNPTTSYEQYF. CDR3 sequence (DNA): TGTGCCAGCAGCCATCATGGGAACCCGACAACGTCCTACGAGCAGTACTTC.

This chain links TRBV20-1 with TRBJ2-2; 13 nucleotides match TRBD2. CDR1 is DFQATT and CDR2 is SNEGSKA in the germline V gene (reference sequence). With 6 bases clipped from V and 5 bases from J, the junction kept 9 bases outside the gene matches. The CDR3 loop spans 16 amino acids. The chain's CDR3 is CSAPRTSGSRTGELFF. The CDR3 coding sequence is TGCAGTGCCCCCCGGACTAGCGGGAGCCGTACCGGGGAGCTGTTTTTT.

The sample holds many counts of this clonotype. In nucleotides, the CDR3 is TGTGCCATCACCGGAAACATGAACACTGAAGCTTTCTTT. Translated: CAITGNMNTEAFF. This sequence joins TRBV10-3 and TRBJ1-1; no definite D call. The germline V gene has CDR1 ENHRY and CDR2 SYGVKD. V was cut by 7 bases and J by 0 bases, with 9 bases left in between. This CDR3 contains 13 residues.